This T cell receptor (beta chain) was sequenced for a study of identical twins. Study findings and constraints: Diverse VJ usage suggested most zero-insertion clonotypes were not invariant T cells. When twins shared out-of-frame alpha sequences, those sequences had excess low generation probability.

After template switching added a universal primer site, the resulting cDNA carried unique molecular identifiers. Using its own MiXCR run on the 5' RACE reads, TCRdb lists one record per CDR3 protein. Among 420,000 or so distinct CDR3 sequences listed, approximately 17% were seen once. Ten or more counts support this clonotype. Its specificity is not known. V lost 4 bases and J 5 bases, leaving 11 bases between the germline ends. In germline, CDR1 is SGHRS, CDR2 YFSETQ. The CDR3 totals 13 residues. The chain links TRBV5-1 to TRBJ2-3; possibly TRBD1 or TRBD2 for D (5 bases each). The TCR was taken from a man aged 45-60 years in good health. Sample: naive T cells sorted from blood. CDR3 coding DNA: TGCGCCAGCAGCGTAGGGACCGGAGATACGCAGTATTTT. Residues: CASSVGTGDTQYF.